This T cell receptor (beta chain) was profiled in a study of CD8 T cells in ankylosing spondylitis. Each CDR3 protein gets one entry after TCRdb re-called the 5' RACE reads with MiXCR. The sample lists 450,000 to 550,000 distinct CDR3 sequences, about 5.4% occurring once. This clonotype was found many times. What it binds is unknown. Study outcomes and limitations: It appeared that ankylosing spondylitis blood was characterized by a TCR beta motif of under ten highly homologous variants.

CDR3 length: 16 residues. CDR1 and CDR2 from the germline V gene are SEHNR and FQNEAQ (reference sequence). The V gene end was trimmed by 3 bases and the J gene end by 4 bases; junction bases not matched to a gene: 5. The source material was blood, either unsorted or a sorted T cell fraction (not recorded which). V usage is TRBV7-9 and J usage is TRBJ2-3, with TRBD2 matching 12 bases. The receptor's source is a male donor with ankylosing spondylitis. The CDR3 sequence is CASSFRLAGGSDTQYF. CDR3 nucleotide sequence: TGTGCCAGCAGCTTTAGGCTAGCGGGAGGGTCAGATACGCAGTATTTT.